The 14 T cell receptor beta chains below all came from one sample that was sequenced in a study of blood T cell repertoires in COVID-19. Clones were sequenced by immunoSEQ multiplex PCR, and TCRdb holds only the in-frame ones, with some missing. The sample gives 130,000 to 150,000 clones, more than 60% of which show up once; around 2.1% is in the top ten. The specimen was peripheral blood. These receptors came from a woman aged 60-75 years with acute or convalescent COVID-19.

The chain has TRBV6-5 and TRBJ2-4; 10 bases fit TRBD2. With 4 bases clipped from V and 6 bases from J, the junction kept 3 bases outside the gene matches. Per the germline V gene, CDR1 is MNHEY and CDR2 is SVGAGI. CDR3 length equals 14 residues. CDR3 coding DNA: TGTGCCAGCAGTTCCCCTAGCGGGAGAAACATTCAGTACTTC. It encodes CASSSPSGRNIQYF.

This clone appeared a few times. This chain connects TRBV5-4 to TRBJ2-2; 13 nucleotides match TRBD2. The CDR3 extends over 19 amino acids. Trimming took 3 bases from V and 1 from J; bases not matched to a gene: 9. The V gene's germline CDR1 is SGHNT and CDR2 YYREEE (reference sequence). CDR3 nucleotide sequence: TGTGCCAGCAGCTACCCTCGACTAGCGGGAGGTTTGAACACCGGGGAGCTGTTTTTT. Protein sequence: CASSYPRLAGGLNTGELFF.

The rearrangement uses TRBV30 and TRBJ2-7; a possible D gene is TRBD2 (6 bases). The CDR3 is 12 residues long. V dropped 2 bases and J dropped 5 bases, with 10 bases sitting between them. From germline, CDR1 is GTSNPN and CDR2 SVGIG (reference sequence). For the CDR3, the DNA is TGTGCCTGGAGTCCTGGGGGGAACGAGCAGTACTTC. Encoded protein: CAWSPGGNEQYF. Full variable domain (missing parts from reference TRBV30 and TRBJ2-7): SQTIHQWPATLVQPVGSPLSLECTVEGTSNPNLYWYRQAAGRGLQLLFYSVGIGQISSEVPQNLSASRPQDRQFILSSKKLLLSDSGFYLCAWSPGGNEQYFGPGTRLTVT.

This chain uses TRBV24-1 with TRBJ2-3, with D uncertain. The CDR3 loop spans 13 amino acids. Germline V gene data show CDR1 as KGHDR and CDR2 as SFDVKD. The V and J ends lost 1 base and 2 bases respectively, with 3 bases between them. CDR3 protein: CATSDLLTDTQYF. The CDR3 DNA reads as TGTGCCACCAGTGATTTACTCACAGATACGCAGTATTTT.

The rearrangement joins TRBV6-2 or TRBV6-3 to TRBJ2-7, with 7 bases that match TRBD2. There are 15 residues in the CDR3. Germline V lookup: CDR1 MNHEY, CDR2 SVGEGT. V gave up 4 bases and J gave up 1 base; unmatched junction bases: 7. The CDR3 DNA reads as TGTGCCAGCAGTTGGACGGGGGGAACATCCTACGAGCAGTACTTC. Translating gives CASSWTGGTSYEQYF.

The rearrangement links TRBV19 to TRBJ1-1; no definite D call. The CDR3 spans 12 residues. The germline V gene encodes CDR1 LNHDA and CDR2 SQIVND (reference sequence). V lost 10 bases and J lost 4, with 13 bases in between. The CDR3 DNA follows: TGTGCCACCTGGACTTACGCCACTGAAGCTTTCTTT. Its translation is CATWTYATEAFF. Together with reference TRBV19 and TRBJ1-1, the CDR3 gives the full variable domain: DGGITQSPKYLFRKEGQNVTLSCEQNLNHDAMYWYRQDPGQGLRLIYYSQIVNDFQKGDIAEGYSVSREKKESFPLTVTSAQKNPTAFYLCATWTYATEAFFGQGTRLTVV.

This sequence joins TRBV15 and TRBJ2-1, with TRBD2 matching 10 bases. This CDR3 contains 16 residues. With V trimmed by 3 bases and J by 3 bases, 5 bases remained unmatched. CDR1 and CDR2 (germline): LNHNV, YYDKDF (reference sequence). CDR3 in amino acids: CATSSHRTSGYNEQFF. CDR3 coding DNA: TGTGCCACCAGCAGCCATAGGACTAGCGGCTACAATGAGCAGTTCTTC. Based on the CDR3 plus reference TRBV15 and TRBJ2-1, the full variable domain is DAMVIQNPRYQVTQFGKPVTLSCSQTLNHNVMYWYQQKSSQAPKLLFHYYDKDFNNEADTPDNFQSRRPNTSFCFLDIRSPGLGDTAMYLCATSSHRTSGYNEQFFGPGTRLTVL.

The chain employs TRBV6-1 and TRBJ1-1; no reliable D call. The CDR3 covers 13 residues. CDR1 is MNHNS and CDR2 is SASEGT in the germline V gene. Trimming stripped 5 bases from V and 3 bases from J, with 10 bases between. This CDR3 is CASSYISYTEAFF. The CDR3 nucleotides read TGTGCCAGCAGTTATATTTCCTACACTGAAGCTTTCTTT.

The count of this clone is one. The CDR3 DNA is TGTGCCAGCAGGGAGGGAGCCGGAGACTATGGCTACACCTTC. It codes for CASREGAGDYGYTF. V gene TRBV7-9 combines with J gene TRBJ1-2; D is ambiguous. The CDR3 has 14 amino acids. Trimming took off 6 bases at V and 3 bases at J, with 14 bases between the two ends. CDR1 is SEHNR, CDR2 FQNEAQ, per germline (reference sequence).

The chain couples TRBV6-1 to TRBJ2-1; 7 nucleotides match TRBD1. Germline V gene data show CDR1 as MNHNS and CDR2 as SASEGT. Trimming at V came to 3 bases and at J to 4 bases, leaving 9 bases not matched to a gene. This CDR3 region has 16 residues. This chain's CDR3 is CASSDGDSFSYNEQFF. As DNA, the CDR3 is TGTGCCAGCAGTGATGGGGACAGCTTTTCTTACAATGAGCAGTTCTTC.

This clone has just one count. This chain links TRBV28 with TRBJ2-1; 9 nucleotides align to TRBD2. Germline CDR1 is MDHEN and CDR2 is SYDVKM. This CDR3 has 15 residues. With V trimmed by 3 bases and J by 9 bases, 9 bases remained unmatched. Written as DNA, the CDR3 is TGTGCCAGCAGTTTGATCGGCGGGAGGGCCAGTGAGCAGTTCTTC. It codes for CASSLIGGRASEQFF.

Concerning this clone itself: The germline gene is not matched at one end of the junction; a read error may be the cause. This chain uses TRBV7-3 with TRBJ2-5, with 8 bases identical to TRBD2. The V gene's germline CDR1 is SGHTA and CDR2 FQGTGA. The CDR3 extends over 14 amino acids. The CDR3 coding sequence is TGTGCCAGCAGCCCCCATACGGGCCCTAGCGGGTTTAACTTC. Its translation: CASSPHTGPSGFNF. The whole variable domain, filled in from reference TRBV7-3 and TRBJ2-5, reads GAGVSQTPSNKVTEKGKYVELRCDPISGHTALYWYRQSLGQGPEFLIYFQGTGAADDSGLPNDRFFAVRPEGSVSTLKIQRTERGDSAVYLCASSPHTGPSGFNFGPGTRLLVL.

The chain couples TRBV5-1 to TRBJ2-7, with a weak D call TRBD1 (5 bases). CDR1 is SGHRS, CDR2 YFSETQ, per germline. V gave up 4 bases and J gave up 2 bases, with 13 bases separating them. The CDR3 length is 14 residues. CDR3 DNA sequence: TGCGCCAGCAGCGCAGGGATTAGTACCTACGAGCAGTACTTC. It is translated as CASSAGISTYEQYF.

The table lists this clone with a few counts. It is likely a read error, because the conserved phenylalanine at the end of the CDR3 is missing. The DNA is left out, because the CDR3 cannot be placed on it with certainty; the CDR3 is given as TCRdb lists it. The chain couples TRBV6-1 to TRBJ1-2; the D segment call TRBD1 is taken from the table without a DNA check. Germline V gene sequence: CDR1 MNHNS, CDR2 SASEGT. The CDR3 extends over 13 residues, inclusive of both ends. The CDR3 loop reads CASRFPGQGMLLL.